The next 10 T cell receptor beta chains were all read from a single sample in a study of blood T cells in healthy people across ages. Next came a second PCR, run for about 7 to 12 cycles, which used a sample-barcoded 5' primer along with a J-beta primer mix. TCRdb reanalysed the 5' RACE reads using MiXCR and keeps one entry per CDR3 protein. The sample holds approximately 360,000 distinct CDR3 sequences, 45% to 65% seen once. Sequencing used blood. All receptors derive from a man in his sixties in good health.

The chain recombines TRBV7-2 with TRBJ2-7, with 9 bases identical to TRBD1. Germline CDR1 SGHTA, CDR2 FQGNSA. This CDR3 region has 15 residues. J gave up 2 bases and V 1 base, and 3 bases lay outside the gene matches. The CDR3 is CASSLEGDRAYEQYF. DNA of the CDR3: TGTGCCAGCAGCTTAGAAGGGGACAGGGCCTACGAGCAGTACTTC.

This CDR3 is CASSFDGGGVHNEQFF. The CDR3 DNA sequence: TGTGCCAGCAGTTTTGACGGGGGGGGCGTCCACAATGAGCAGTTCTTC. The J gene is TRBJ2-1, the V gene TRBV12-3 or TRBV12-4, with TRBD2 matching over 8 bases. The CDR3 contains 16 residues. V lost 3 bases to trimming and J lost 5 bases; unmatched junction nucleotides: 9.

The DNA for the CDR3 is TGTGCCACCAGCAGAGATTCAGATGGAACGCAGTATTTT. Translated: CATSRDSDGTQYF. V gene TRBV15 combines with J gene TRBJ2-3; D is unresolved. Germline-derived CDR1 and CDR2 are LNHNV and YYDKDF (reference sequence). This CDR3 contains 13 residues. V gave up 0 bases and J gave up 9 bases, with 10 bases separating them.

This clonotype was recorded a few times. The chain combines TRBV6-5 with TRBJ2-7; 8 positions agree with TRBD2. Germline V CDR1 and CDR2: MNHEY, SVGAGI. The ends lost 6 bases at V and 2 bases at J; junction bases unmatched: 6. This CDR3 is 14 amino acids long. CDR3 amino acids: CASRAGVRTYEQYF. CDR3 sequence (DNA): TGTGCCAGCAGAGCGGGAGTCCGGACCTACGAGCAGTACTTC.

This rearrangement joins TRBV6-5 to TRBJ1-6; D not resolved. Trimming left V 8 bases short and J 9 bases short, with 5 bases between. CDR1 is MNHEY and CDR2 is SVGAGI in the germline V gene. The CDR3 has 10 residues. CDR3 sequence reads: CASGGSPLHF. CDR3 sequence (DNA): TGTGCCAGCGGAGGTTCACCCCTCCACTTT.

J is TRBJ2-3 and V is TRBV20-1; D may correspond to TRBD1 or TRBD2 (5 bases each). V was cut by 7 bases and J by 4 bases, with 15 bases left in between. This CDR3 comprises 13 residues. Per germline, CDR1 DFQATT and CDR2 SNEGSKA (reference sequence). This CDR3 reads CSESGARADTQYF. The DNA of the CDR3 is TGCAGTGAGAGTGGGGCGCGGGCAGATACGCAGTATTTT.

V and J are TRBV7-8 and TRBJ2-7; D could derive from TRBD1 or TRBD2 (5 bases each). The CDR3 runs to 14 residues. From germline, CDR1 is SGHVS and CDR2 FQNEAQ. V was clipped by 7 bases and J by 3 bases, with 16 bases between them. CDR3 amino acids: CASMDTRRVYEQYF. The CDR3 bases are TGTGCCAGCATGGACACCCGGCGGGTCTACGAGCAGTACTTC.

The rearrangement joins TRBV5-1 to TRBJ1-1; D is possibly TRBD1 (5 bases). This CDR3 spans 15 amino acids. CDR1 and CDR2 from the germline V gene are SGHRS and YFSETQ. With 5 bases removed from V and 5 bases from J, the gap between germline ends came to 19 bases. The CDR3 region is CASRTVQGMGTEAFF. CDR3 in DNA: TGCGCCAGCAGGACGGTCCAGGGCATGGGGACTGAAGCTTTCTTT.

This clonotype was counted only a few times. The genes are TRBV2 and TRBJ2-5, with 10 bases lining up with TRBD2. CDR1 and CDR2 from the germline V gene are SNHLY and FYNNEI. CDR3 length: 16 amino acids. Germline trimming cut 4 bases from V and 3 bases from J; bases unmatched to any gene: 8. In DNA form, the CDR3 reads TGTGCCAGCAGTGTTCATATGGGACTAGCGAAAGAGACCCAGTACTTC. It yields the protein CASSVHMGLAKETQYF.

Only a few counts were recorded for this clonotype. The genes are TRBV18 and TRBJ1-1; D not certain. The CDR3 consists of 14 residues. V was trimmed by 3 bases and J by 0 bases, leaving 8 bases between them. The germline V gene has CDR1 KGHSH and CDR2 LQKENI. In DNA form, the CDR3 reads TGTGCCAGCTCACCTTCCTACATGAACACTGAAGCTTTCTTT. Amino acids: CASSPSYMNTEAFF.